This TCR beta chain was obtained from a study of blood T cell repertoires in COVID-19. Original data processing: From reference gene primer amplification, estimates of nucleated cell counts were derived. Produced via immunoSEQ multiplex PCR; TCRdb's table is partial and in-frame only. That table is the source of V, J and clone size, and D and trimming were worked out from the DNA. In the table there are 55,000 to 70,000 clones, roughly 87% of which are singletons. V gave up 5 bases and J gave up 4 bases; unmatched junction bases: 10. Germline V gene lookup returns CDR1 SGHNT and CDR2 YYREEE (reference sequence). This CDR3 region has 15 residues.

V and J are TRBV5-4 and TRBJ2-3, with 7 bases aligning to TRBD1. Sequences were obtained from peripheral blood. The receptor was derived from a woman older than 75 with COVID-19, enrolled during active disease. CDR3 nucleotide sequence: TGTGCCAGCAGTCGCGACAGGGACGTCTCAGATACGCAGTATTTT. It codes for CASSRDRDVSDTQYF.